Presented here are 22 T cell receptor beta chains from one specimen sequenced in a study of blood T cell repertoires in COVID-19. Sequencing was performed with immunoSEQ multiplex PCR; in TCRdb, only in-frame clones are kept and a portion is missing. The sample holds about 84,000 clones, about three quarters seen once. Sequencing was carried out using peripheral blood. These receptors came from a man in his sixties or seventies with acute or convalescent COVID-19.

The rearrangement joins TRBV27 to TRBJ2-1; D is possibly TRBD1 (7 bases). V shed 0 bases and J shed 8 bases, with 11 bases lying between them. From germline, CDR1 is MNHEY and CDR2 SMNVEV (reference sequence). This CDR3 contains 14 residues. CDR3 region: CASSLSQGGHEQFF. The CDR3, as DNA: TGTGCCAGCAGTTTATCGCAGGGGGGCCATGAGCAGTTCTTC.

The chain carries TRBV28 and TRBJ2-6; 8 nucleotides match TRBD2. Germline V gene data show CDR1 as MDHEN and CDR2 as SYDVKM. The CDR3 spans 18 residues. V was pared by 7 bases and J by 4 bases, with 15 bases of the junction left unmatched. This CDR3 is CASKLSGTRGRGANVLTF. CDR3 bases: TGTGCCAGCAAGCTCTCCGGGACTAGGGGACGCGGGGCCAACGTCCTGACTTTC.

The gene calls are TRBV19 and TRBJ1-4, with 10 bases lining up with TRBD1. This CDR3 is built from 15 residues. The germline gives CDR1 LNHDA, CDR2 SQIVND (reference sequence). The V gene end was trimmed by 4 bases and the J gene end by 8 bases; junction bases not matched to a gene: 7. CDR3 DNA: TGTGCCAGTAGTACGACAGGGGGCGAGGTGGAAAAACTGTTTTTT. It translates to CASSTTGGEVEKLFF.

The chain combines TRBV7-2 with TRBJ2-1; tentative D call: TRBD1 (5 bases). Germline V gene lookup returns CDR1 SGHTA and CDR2 FQGNSA. This CDR3 spans 14 amino acids. V dropped 0 bases and J dropped 7 bases, with 10 bases sitting between them. CDR3 region: CASSLARVKNEQFF. CDR3 nucleotides: TGTGCCAGCAGCTTAGCCAGGGTGAAGAATGAGCAGTTCTTC.

The chain uses TRBV9 and TRBJ2-3; D gene uncertain. The CDR3 is 15 amino acids. Trimming took 4 bases from V and 0 from J, leaving 12 bases between them. Germline CDR1 and CDR2: SGDLS and YYNGEE. CDR3 nucleotides: TGTGCCAGCAGCACTGTGGGCTATAGCACAGATACGCAGTATTTT. Translating gives CASSTVGYSTDTQYF.

The chain employs TRBV7-9 and TRBJ2-5; tentative D call: TRBD2 (7 bases). Trimming removed 1 base from V and 3 bases from J, with 18 bases in between. CDR3 size: 17 residues. Germline-derived CDR1 and CDR2 are SEHNR and FQNEAQ (reference sequence). The CDR3 spells CASSLEGGRKEEETQYF. CDR3 DNA: TGTGCCAGCAGCTTAGAGGGGGGGAGGAAGGAGGAAGAGACCCAGTACTTC.

The gene calls are TRBV28 and TRBJ2-7; possibly TRBD2 for D (5 bases). Germline values: CDR1 MDHEN, CDR2 SYDVKM. The CDR3 is 12 amino acids. V lost 7 bases and J lost 3, with 10 bases in between. CDR3 amino acids: CASNRGFYEQYF. The DNA of the CDR3 is TGTGCCAGCAACAGAGGGTTCTACGAGCAGTACTTC.

In nucleotides, the CDR3 is TGTGCCAGCACTTATCCAGGGGTCACTGAAGCTTTCTTT. It codes for CASTYPGVTEAFF. This chain connects TRBV6-6 to TRBJ1-1, with D maybe TRBD1 (6 bases). The CDR3 runs to 13 residues. The V gene's germline CDR1 is MNHNY and CDR2 SVGAGI (reference sequence). V lost 7 bases, J lost 4 bases, and 13 bases lay in between.

V gene TRBV29-1 combines with J gene TRBJ1-2, with D possibly TRBD1 on 5 matching bases. The CDR3 is 13 residues long. CDR1 SQVTM and CDR2 ANQGSEA come from the germline V gene. V was cut by 8 bases and J by 4 bases, with 17 bases left in between. CDR3 nucleotides: TGCAGCATTACCTCGGGACTTTTCTATGGCTACACCTTC. Its translation: CSITSGLFYGYTF.

The CDR3 loop reads CASSFDGGERYGYTF. DNA for the CDR3: TGTGCCAGCAGTTTTGACGGAGGGGAGCGGTATGGCTACACCTTC. The chain employs TRBV6-5 and TRBJ1-2; possibly TRBD1 for D (5 bases). Germline-derived CDR1 and CDR2 are MNHEY and SVGAGI. V was cut by 4 bases and J by 5 bases, with 17 bases left in between. The CDR3 length is 15 residues.

The chain links TRBV24-1 to TRBJ1-2; the match to TRBD1 covers 10 bases. Germline V gives CDR1 KGHDR, CDR2 SFDVKD. V shed 4 bases, J shed 8 bases, and the junction held 9 bases outside the gene matches. The CDR3 consists of 15 residues. CDR3 DNA: TGTGCCACCAGTGACTCCGACAGGGGGCGCGGAGGCTACACCTTC. Translation: CATSDSDRGRGGYTF.

This clone has a single count. The V call is TRBV18, the J call TRBJ1-5, with TRBD1 identical over 7 bases. Germline CDR1 KGHSH, CDR2 LQKENI. V lost 6 bases and J lost 8; bases outside the gene matches: 10. The CDR3 is 14 amino acids. The CDR3 DNA reads as TGTGCCAGCTCTTTAGACAGGGTTATCGAGCCCCAGCATTTT. Residues: CASSLDRVIEPQHF.

The chain is built from TRBV2 and TRBJ1-6; D is ambiguous. The germline V gene has CDR1 SNHLY and CDR2 FYNNEI. V lost 8 bases to trimming and J lost 10 bases, with 12 bases between them. The CDR3 has 12 amino acids. The CDR3 loop reads CASSAQRSPLHF. The CDR3 region has the DNA TGTGCCAGCTCAGCCCAGAGGTCACCCCTCCACTTT.

This clone came up once. V gene TRBV5-1 combines with J gene TRBJ2-3; TRBD2 might be the D (6 bases). The CDR3 contains 15 residues. Germline loops: CDR1 SGHRS, CDR2 YFSETQ. Trimming removed 0 bases from V and 4 bases from J, with 12 bases in between. Here the CDR3 reads CASSLEGRGPDTQYF. The CDR3 coding sequence is TGCGCCAGCAGCTTGGAAGGGCGGGGCCCAGATACGCAGTATTTT.

V is TRBV4-1 and J is TRBJ1-4; 8 nucleotides match TRBD1. The germline V gene has CDR1 MGHRA and CDR2 YSYEKL. V was pared by 4 bases and J by 8 bases, with 9 bases of the junction left unmatched. The CDR3 contains 15 residues. CDR3 bases: TGCGCCAGCAGCCGAACAGGGGGTGGATGGGAAAAACTGTTTTTT. This codes for CASSRTGGGWEKLFF.

This clone was detected once. The chain has TRBV25-1 and TRBJ2-1, with D perhaps matching TRBD2 (5 bases). CDR1 and CDR2 from the germline V gene are MGHDK and SYGVNS. Between the trimmed V and J ends, which lost 5 bases and 7 bases, there was a span of 6 bases. The CDR3 consists of 11 residues. This CDR3 is CASSRGNEQFF. The CDR3 region has the DNA TGTGCCAGCAGTAGAGGGAATGAGCAGTTCTTC. Full variable domain (outside the CDR3, taken from reference TRBV25-1 and TRBJ2-1): EADIYQTPRYLVIGTGKKITLECSQTMGHDKMYWYQQDPGMELHLIHYSYGVNSTEKGDLSSESTVSRIRTEHFPLTLESARPSHTSQYLCASSRGNEQFFGPGTRLTVL.

This chain connects TRBV6-5 to TRBJ1-2; a possible D gene is TRBD1 (5 bases). This CDR3 has 14 amino acids. V was cut by 7 bases and J by 3 bases, with 15 bases left in between. Germline loops: CDR1 MNHEY, CDR2 SVGAGI. The CDR3 nucleotides are TGTGCCAGCATGGGGGGGGAGCAGGACTATGGCTACACCTTC. This gives the protein CASMGGEQDYGYTF.

This chain uses TRBV5-1 with TRBJ1-1, with D uncertain. V lost 1 base and J lost 5, with 12 bases in between. CDR3 length: 14 amino acids. Germline V gene data show CDR1 as SGHRS and CDR2 as YFSETQ. CDR3 residues: CASSLTGEQTEAFF. In DNA form, the CDR3 reads TGCGCCAGCAGCTTGACCGGGGAGCAAACTGAAGCTTTCTTT.

The chain recombines TRBV5-1 with TRBJ1-2, with a weak D call TRBD1 (6 bases). Germline CDR1 and CDR2: SGHRS and YFSETQ. The ends were cut back, 4 bases at V and 3 bases at J, with 19 bases in the middle. The length of the CDR3 is 16 residues. CDR3 loop: CASSQDSYGQDYGYTF. The CDR3 DNA sequence: TGCGCCAGCAGCCAGGACAGTTATGGGCAGGACTATGGCTACACCTTC. Together with reference TRBV5-1 and TRBJ1-2, the CDR3 gives the full variable domain: KAGVTQTPRYLIKTRGQQVTLSCSPISGHRSVSWYQQTPGQGLQFLFEYFSETQRNKGNFPGRFSGRQFSNSRSEMNVSTLELGDSALYLCASSQDSYGQDYGYTFGSGTRLTVV.

This sequence joins TRBV28 and TRBJ2-7, with a possible D match to TRBD2 (5 bases). Trimming took off 6 bases at V and 6 bases at J, with 18 bases between the two ends. The CDR3 runs to 14 residues. In germline, CDR1 is MDHEN, CDR2 SYDVKM. The DNA for the CDR3 is TGTGCCAGCAGCTCCCGCCTACTAGTCGCCGAGCAGTACTTC. Protein sequence: CASSSRLLVAEQYF.

This rearrangement joins TRBV19 to TRBJ1-1; D is unclear. V lost 5 bases, J lost 6 bases, and 13 bases lay in between. Germline lookup yields CDR1 LNHDA and CDR2 SQIVND (reference sequence). CDR3 length: 13 amino acids. CDR3 residues: CASSESEGPEAFF. The CDR3 DNA follows: TGTGCCAGTAGTGAGTCGGAGGGCCCTGAAGCTTTCTTT.

The chain carries TRBV9 and TRBJ1-2; TRBD1 might be the D (6 bases). This CDR3 is 14 amino acids long. CDR1 and CDR2 (germline): SGDLS, YYNGEE. V dropped 0 bases and J dropped 4 bases, with 10 bases sitting between them. Here the CDR3 reads CASSVEGGSYGYTF. DNA of the CDR3: TGTGCCAGCAGCGTAGAGGGGGGGAGCTATGGCTACACCTTC.